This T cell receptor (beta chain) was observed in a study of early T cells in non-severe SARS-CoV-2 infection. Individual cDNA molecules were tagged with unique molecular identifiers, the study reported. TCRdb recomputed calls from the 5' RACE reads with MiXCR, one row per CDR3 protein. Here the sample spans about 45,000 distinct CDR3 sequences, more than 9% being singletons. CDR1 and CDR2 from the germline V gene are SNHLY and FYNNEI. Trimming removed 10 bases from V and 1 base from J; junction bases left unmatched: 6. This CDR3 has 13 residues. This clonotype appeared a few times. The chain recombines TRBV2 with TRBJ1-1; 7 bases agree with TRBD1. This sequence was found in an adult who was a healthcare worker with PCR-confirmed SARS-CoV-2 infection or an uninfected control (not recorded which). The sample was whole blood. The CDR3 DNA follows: TGTGCCACCAGGGGGGCCAGGAACACTGAAGCTTTCTTT. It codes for CATRGARNTEAFF.